The clone carrying this T cell receptor beta chain was picked up many times. One junction end disagrees with the germline gene, perhaps due to a read error. Time point reported: newly diagnosed GD, antithyroid drugs for less than 3 months. PBMC-extracted RNA yielded the TCR library. The sample belongs to a study of regulatory T cells in long-lasting Graves disease. Relying on iRepertoire HTBI primers and Arm-PCR of CDR3 regions, the team built TCR beta libraries. TCRdb redid the calling of the multiplex PCR reads with MiXCR, one entry per CDR3 protein. The table lists about 220,000 distinct CDR3 sequences, 15% to 20% of them singletons. CDR3 length equals 14 residues. The sample also formed part of further work on T cells in Graves' hyperthyroidism and ophthalmopathy.

The clonotype was recovered from a woman aged 25 to 39 with Graves disease. The sample consisted of peripheral blood mononuclear cells (PBMCs), taken at new diagnosis, from a patient treated with antithyroid drugs. The gene calls are TRBV12-3 or TRBV12-4 and TRBJ1-2, with D tentatively TRBD1 (5 bases). CDR3 in amino acids: CASSLYGTDRLVAF. CDR3 DNA: TGTGCCAGCAGTTTATATGGGACGGACCGCCTTGTCGCCTTC.